Sequencing of this T cell receptor beta chain was carried out in a study of tumor-infiltrating lymphocytes in oesophageal squamous cell carcinoma. The germline gives CDR1 SGHTA, CDR2 FQGNSA. The CDR3 is 16 amino acids. The V end lost 1 base, the J end lost 0 bases, and 10 bases lay between the germline ends. TCRdb re-derived calls from the PCR reads in MiXCR, one entry per CDR3 protein. The table records more than 9,500 distinct CDR3 sequences, around 59% of them present only once. This chain uses TRBV7-2 with TRBJ2-1, with D possibly TRBD2 on 5 matching bases. The receptor comes from a female donor with esophageal squamous cell carcinoma. Specimen: esophageal tumor tissue. The CDR3, as DNA: TGTGCCAGCAGCTTAGACGTAGGGAGCTCCTACAATGAGCAGTTCTTC. It translates to CASSLDVGSSYNEQFF. Full variable domain (outside the CDR3, taken from reference TRBV7-2 and TRBJ2-1): GAGVSQSPSNKVTEKGKDVELRCDPISGHTALYWYRQSLGQGLEFLIYFQGNSAPDKSGLPSDRFSAERTGGSVSTLTIQRTQQEDSAVYLCASSLDVGSSYNEQFFGPGTRLTVL.